This T cell receptor beta chain was sequenced in a study of blood T cell repertoires in COVID-19. In the study overall: Italy, Spain and the United States were the sources of the convalescent and acute COVID-19 samples. The analysed material was cDNA or gDNA that came from T cells, B-cell-depleted T cells, or PBMCs.

Germline CDR1 reads LNHDA; CDR2 reads SQIVND (reference sequence). The length of the CDR3 is 13 residues. The V segment lost 6 bases and the J segment 5 bases; nucleotides outside the gene matches: 2. The authors' processing: Reference gene primer amplification in the assay estimated nucleated cell counts. The protocol was immunoSEQ multiplex PCR, while the TCRdb copy is restricted to in-frame clones and leaves out a portion. That table supplies the V and J calls and clone size; D and trimming were determined from the DNA. The table includes fewer than 200,000 clones, roughly 84% detected once. This chain uses TRBV19 with TRBJ2-1; TRBD2 matches 9 bases. The sequenced sample consisted of peripheral blood. This clonotype was sampled from a man aged 55 to 69 who had recovered from COVID-19. The CDR3 DNA reads as TGTGCCAGTAGAGCTAGCGGGGACAATGAGCAGTTCTTC. The encoded protein is CASRASGDNEQFF. Supplemented by reference TRBV19 and TRBJ2-1, the full variable domain reads DGGITQSPKYLFRKEGQNVTLSCEQNLNHDAMYWYRQDPGQGLRLIYYSQIVNDFQKGDIAEGYSVSREKKESFPLTVTSAQKNPTAFYLCASRASGDNEQFFGPGTRLTVL.